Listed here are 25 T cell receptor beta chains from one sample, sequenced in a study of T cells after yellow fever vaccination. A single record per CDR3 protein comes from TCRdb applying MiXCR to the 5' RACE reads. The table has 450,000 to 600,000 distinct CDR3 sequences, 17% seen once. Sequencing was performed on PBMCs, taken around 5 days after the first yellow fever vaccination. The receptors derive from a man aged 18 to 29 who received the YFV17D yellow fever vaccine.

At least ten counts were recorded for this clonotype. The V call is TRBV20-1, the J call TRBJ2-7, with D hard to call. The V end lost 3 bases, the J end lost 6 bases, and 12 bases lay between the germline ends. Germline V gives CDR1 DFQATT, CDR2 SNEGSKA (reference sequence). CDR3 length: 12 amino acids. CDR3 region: CSASWQTGEQYF. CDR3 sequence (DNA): TGCAGTGCTAGCTGGCAAACCGGCGAGCAGTACTTC.

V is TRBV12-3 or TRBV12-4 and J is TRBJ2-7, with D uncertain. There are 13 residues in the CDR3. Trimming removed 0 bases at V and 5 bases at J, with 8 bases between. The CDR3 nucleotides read TGTGCCAGCAGTTTAGCGCAGGATAACGAGCAGTACGTC. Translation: CASSLAQDNEQYV.

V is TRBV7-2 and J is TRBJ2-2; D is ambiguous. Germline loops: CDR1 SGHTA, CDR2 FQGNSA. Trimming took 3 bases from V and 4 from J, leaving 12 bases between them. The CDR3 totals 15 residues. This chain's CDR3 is CASSFSPPSTGELFF. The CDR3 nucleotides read TGTGCCAGCAGCTTTTCTCCCCCGAGCACCGGGGAGCTGTTTTTT.

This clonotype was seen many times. In DNA form, the CDR3 reads TGTGCCAGCAGCTTAGCCAGGGGCCGGATGGAAGCTTTCTTT. This codes for CASSLARGRMEAFF. The chain employs TRBV7-8 and TRBJ1-1; a possible D gene is TRBD1 (6 bases). This CDR3 comprises 14 residues. CDR1 SGHVS and CDR2 FQNEAQ come from the germline V gene. Trimming shortened V by 0 bases and J by 8 bases, and 13 bases separated the two germline ends.

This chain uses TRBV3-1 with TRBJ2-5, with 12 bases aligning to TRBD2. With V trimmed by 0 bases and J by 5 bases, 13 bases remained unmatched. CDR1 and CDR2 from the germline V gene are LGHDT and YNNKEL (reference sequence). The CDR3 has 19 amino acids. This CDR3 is CASSQESTVLAGGRETQYF. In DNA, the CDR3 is TGTGCCAGCAGCCAAGAGTCTACTGTGCTAGCGGGGGGGCGCGAGACCCAGTACTTC.

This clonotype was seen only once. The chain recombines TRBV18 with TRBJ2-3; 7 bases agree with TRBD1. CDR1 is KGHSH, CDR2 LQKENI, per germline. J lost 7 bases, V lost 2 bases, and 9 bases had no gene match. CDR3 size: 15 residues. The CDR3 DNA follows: TGTGCCAGCTCACCAGAACAGGGGTTTACACATACGCAGTATTTT. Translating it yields CASSPEQGFTHTQYF.

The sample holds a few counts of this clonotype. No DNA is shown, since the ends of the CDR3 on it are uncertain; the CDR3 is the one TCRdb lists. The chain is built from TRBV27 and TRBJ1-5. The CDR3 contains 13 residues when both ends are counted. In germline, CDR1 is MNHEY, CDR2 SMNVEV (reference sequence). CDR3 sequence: CASSSSVNQPQHF.

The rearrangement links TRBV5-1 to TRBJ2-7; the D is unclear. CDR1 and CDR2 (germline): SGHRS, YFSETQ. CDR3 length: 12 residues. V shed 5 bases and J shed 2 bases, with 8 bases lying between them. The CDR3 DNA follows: TGCGCCAGCAGTCCAAGGACCTACGAGCAGTACGTC. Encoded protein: CASSPRTYEQYV.

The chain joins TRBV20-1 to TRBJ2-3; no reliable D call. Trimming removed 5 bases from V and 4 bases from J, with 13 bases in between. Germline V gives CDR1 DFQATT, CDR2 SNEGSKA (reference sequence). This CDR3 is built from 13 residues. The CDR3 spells CSALLVGPDTQYF. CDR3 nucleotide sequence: TGCAGTGCTCTCCTAGTCGGGCCAGATACGCAGTATTTT.

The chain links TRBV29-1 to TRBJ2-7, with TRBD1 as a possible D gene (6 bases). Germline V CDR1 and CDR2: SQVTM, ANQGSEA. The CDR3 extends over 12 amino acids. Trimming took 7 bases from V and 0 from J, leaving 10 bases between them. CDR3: CSAWDNSYEQYF. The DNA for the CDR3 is TGCAGCGCCTGGGACAACTCCTACGAGCAGTACTTC.

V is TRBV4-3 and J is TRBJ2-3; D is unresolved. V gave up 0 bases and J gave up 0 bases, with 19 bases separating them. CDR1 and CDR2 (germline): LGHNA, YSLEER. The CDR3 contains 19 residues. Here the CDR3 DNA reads TGCGCCAGCAGCCAAGATCTGGATTTTGGAACAACTAGCACAGATACGCAGTATTTT. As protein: CASSQDLDFGTTSTDTQYF.

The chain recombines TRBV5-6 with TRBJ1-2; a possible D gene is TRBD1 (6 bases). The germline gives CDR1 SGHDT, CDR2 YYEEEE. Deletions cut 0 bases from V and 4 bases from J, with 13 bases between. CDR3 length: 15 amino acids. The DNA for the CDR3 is TGTGCCAGCAGCTTGGTGCGAACAGGGAGCTATGGCTACACCTTC. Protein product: CASSLVRTGSYGYTF.

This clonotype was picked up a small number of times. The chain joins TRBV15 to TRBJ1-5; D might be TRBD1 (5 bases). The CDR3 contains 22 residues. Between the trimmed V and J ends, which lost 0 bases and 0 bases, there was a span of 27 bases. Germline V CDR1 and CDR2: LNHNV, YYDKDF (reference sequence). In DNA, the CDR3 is TGTGCCACCAGCAGAGATGGATGGGGACGCGGGGAAGGACTCTATAGCAATCAGCCCCAGCATTTT. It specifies CATSRDGWGRGEGLYSNQPQHF.

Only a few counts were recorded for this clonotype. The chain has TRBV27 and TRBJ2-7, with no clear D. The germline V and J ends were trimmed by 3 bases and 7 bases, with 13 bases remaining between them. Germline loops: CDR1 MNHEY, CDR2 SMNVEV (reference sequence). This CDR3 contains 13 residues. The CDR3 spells CASSFSSGKEQYV. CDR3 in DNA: TGTGCCAGCAGTTTCTCTTCGGGTAAGGAGCAGTACGTC.

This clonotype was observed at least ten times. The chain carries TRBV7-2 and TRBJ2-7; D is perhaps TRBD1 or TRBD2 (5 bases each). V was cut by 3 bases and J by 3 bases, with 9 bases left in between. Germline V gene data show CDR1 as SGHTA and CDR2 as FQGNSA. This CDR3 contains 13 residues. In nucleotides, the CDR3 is TGTGCCAGCAGCTTGGAGGACAACTACGAGCAGTACTTC. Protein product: CASSLEDNYEQYF.

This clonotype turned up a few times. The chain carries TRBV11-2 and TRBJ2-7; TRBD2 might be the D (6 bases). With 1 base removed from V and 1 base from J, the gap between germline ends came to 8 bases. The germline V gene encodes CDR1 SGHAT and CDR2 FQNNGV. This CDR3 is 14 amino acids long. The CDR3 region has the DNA TGTGCCAGCAGCTTAGGGCGGGGATCCTACGAGCAGTACTTC. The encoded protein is CASSLGRGSYEQYF.

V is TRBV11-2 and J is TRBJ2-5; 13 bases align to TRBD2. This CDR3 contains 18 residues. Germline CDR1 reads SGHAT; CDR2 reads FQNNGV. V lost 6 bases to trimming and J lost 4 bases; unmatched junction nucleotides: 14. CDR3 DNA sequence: TGTGCCAGCAGGGCTCCGGGACTAGCGGGGCCAGGAGGAGAGACCCAGTACTTC. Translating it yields CASRAPGLAGPGGETQYF.

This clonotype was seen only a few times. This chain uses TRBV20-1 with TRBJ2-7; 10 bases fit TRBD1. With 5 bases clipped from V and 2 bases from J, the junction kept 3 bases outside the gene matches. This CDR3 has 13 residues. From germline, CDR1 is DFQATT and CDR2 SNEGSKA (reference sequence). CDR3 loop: CSASGQGTYEQYV. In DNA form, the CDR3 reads TGCAGTGCTTCGGGACAGGGGACCTACGAGCAGTACGTC.

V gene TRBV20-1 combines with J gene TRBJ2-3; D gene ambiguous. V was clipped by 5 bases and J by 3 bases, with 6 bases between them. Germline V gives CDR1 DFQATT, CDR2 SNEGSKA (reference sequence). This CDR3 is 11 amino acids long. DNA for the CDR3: TGCAGTGCTCAAAGAACAGATACGCAGTATTTT. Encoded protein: CSAQRTDTQYF.

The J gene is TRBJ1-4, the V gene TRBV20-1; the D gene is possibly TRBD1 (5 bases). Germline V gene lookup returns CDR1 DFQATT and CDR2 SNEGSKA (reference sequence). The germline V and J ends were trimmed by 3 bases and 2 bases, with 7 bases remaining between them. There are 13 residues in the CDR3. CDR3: CSASRDTNEKLFF. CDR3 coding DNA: TGCAGTGCTAGCCGGGACACTAATGAAAAACTGTTTTTT.

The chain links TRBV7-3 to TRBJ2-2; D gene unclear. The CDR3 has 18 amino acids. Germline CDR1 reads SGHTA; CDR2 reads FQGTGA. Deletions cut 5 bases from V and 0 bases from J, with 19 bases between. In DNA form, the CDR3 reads TGTGCCAGCAGCGTATTTTCGGAAGAAGCCGCGAACACCGGGGAGCTGTTTTTT. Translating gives CASSVFSEEAANTGELFF.

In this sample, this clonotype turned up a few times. The CDR3 nucleotides are TGTGCCAGCAGCTTAGTGTTGTCGCGGTACACCGGGGAGCTGTTTTTT. This translates into CASSLVLSRYTGELFF. This chain connects TRBV7-2 to TRBJ2-2; no definite D call. The CDR3 extends over 16 amino acids. Deletions cut 1 base from V and 3 bases from J, with 12 bases between. CDR1 and CDR2 from the germline V gene are SGHTA and FQGNSA.

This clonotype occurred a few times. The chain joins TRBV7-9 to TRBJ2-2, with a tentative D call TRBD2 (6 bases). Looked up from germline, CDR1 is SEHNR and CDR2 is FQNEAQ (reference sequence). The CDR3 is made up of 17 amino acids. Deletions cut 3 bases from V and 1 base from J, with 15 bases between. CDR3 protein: CASSLRTDSGNTGELFF. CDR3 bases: TGTGCCAGCAGCTTGCGAACAGATAGCGGGAACACCGGGGAGCTGTTTTTT.

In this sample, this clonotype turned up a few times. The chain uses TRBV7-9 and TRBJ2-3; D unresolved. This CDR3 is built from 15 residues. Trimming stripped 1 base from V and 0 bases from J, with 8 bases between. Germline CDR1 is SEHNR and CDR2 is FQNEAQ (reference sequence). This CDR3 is CASSLEPRSTDTQYF. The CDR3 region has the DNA TGTGCCAGCAGCTTAGAGCCCCGGAGCACAGATACGCAGTATTTT.

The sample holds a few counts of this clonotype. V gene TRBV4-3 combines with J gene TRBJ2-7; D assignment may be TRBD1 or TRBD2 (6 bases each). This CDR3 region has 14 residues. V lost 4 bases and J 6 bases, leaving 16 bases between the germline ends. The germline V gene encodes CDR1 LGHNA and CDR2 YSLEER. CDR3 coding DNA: TGCGCCAGCAGCCCCCGGACAGTCGGGGGCGAGCAGTACTTC. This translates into CASSPRTVGGEQYF.